This record concerns one TCR beta chain sequence. Its antigen is as yet unknown. The source of the sample is a study of shared clonotypes between healthy human individuals. Study-wide results and limits: The sharing of 5% to 6.5% of naive CD4 clonotypes was seen across a handful of donors.

Naive CD8 cells lacked CD45RO and underwent positive selection for CCR7, leaving out terminally differentiated effector memory CD45RA+ cells. The V gene's germline CDR1 is SNHLY and CDR2 FYNNEI. The CDR3 loop spans 16 amino acids. Trimming cost V 2 bases and J 0 bases, with 11 bases left between them. Only in-frame clones appear in the TCRdb table, and some are missing; sequencing was by immunoSEQ multiplex PCR. The sample lists about 2.2 million clones; approximately 92% were seen once. The TCR comes from a man between 18 and 29 years old in good health. Some clones in this sample may be carry-over from other donors' samples. Sequenced sample: naive CD8+ T cells from PBMCs. The chain couples TRBV2 to TRBJ1-5; the D gene is possibly TRBD1 (5 bases). CDR3 sequence: CASSEPDRHSNQPQHF. DNA for the CDR3: TGTGCCAGCAGTGAACCCGACAGACATAGCAATCAGCCCCAGCATTTT.